This passage covers 20 T cell receptor beta chains from one sample sequenced in a study of cytomegalovirus exposure and HLA in healthy donors. TCRdb's copy holds only in-frame clones and misses some; the assay was immunoSEQ multiplex PCR. The sample includes roughly 240,000 clones, around nine tenths of them seen just once. Specimen: PBMCs. The receptors here all came from a man between 18 and 35 years old in good health and CMV-seronegative.

J is TRBJ1-2 and V is TRBV29-1; 9 nucleotides agree with TRBD1. In germline, CDR1 is SQVTM, CDR2 ANQGSEA. V shed 1 base, J shed 9 bases, and the junction held 3 bases outside the gene matches. The CDR3 is 12 amino acids. This CDR3 is CSVEGQGGSYTF. CDR3 in DNA: TGCAGCGTTGAAGGACAGGGGGGAAGCTACACCTTC. Full variable domain (rest looked up from reference TRBV29-1 and TRBJ1-2): SAVISQKPSRDICQRGTSLTIQCQVDSQVTMMFWYRQQPGQSLTLIATANQGSEATYESGFVIDKFPISRPNLTFSTLTVSNMSPEDSSIYLCSVEGQGGSYTFGSGTRLTVV.

This clone occurred once. The V and J genes are TRBV7-9 and TRBJ2-5, with 11 bases lining up with TRBD2. V shed 6 bases, J shed 0 bases, and the junction held 9 bases outside the gene matches. The germline V gene encodes CDR1 SEHNR and CDR2 FQNEAQ (reference sequence). The CDR3 extends over 17 amino acids. CDR3: CASSPSGTSGYQETQYF. Here the CDR3 DNA reads TGTGCCAGCAGTCCATCCGGGACTAGCGGCTACCAAGAGACCCAGTACTTC.

This sequence joins TRBV28 and TRBJ2-2, with 9 nucleotides matching TRBD1. CDR1 is MDHEN and CDR2 is SYDVKM in the germline V gene. The CDR3 contains 17 residues. V was pared by 6 bases and J by 0 bases, with 8 bases of the junction left unmatched. CDR3 protein: CASRAGTGNSNTGELFF. CDR3 nucleotide sequence: TGTGCCAGCAGGGCCGGGACAGGGAATTCGAACACCGGGGAGCTGTTTTTT. Full variable domain (rest looked up from reference TRBV28 and TRBJ2-2): DVKVTQSSRYLVKRTGEKVFLECVQDMDHENMFWYRQDPGLGLRLIYFSYDVKMKEKGDIPEGYSVSREKKERFSLILESASTNQTSMYLCASRAGTGNSNTGELFFGEGSRLTVL.

Written as DNA, the CDR3 is TGTGCCAGCAGCCCCATGACCGGGGAGCTGTTTTTT. This gives the protein CASSPMTGELFF. The V and J genes are TRBV5-5 and TRBJ2-2; D gene ambiguous. In germline, CDR1 is SGHKS, CDR2 YYEKEE (reference sequence). The CDR3 covers 12 residues. The V and J ends lost 4 bases and 5 bases respectively, with 6 bases between them.

This clone showed up just once. The sample carries other DNA sequences with the same CDR3. The J gene is TRBJ2-1, the V gene TRBV10-3, with a possible D match to TRBD1 (5 bases). CDR1 is ENHRY, CDR2 SYGVKD, per germline. The length of the CDR3 is 15 residues. Trimming took off 3 bases at V and 0 bases at J, with 9 bases between the two ends. CDR3 residues: CAISERGSSYNEQFF. In DNA, the CDR3 is TGTGCCATCAGTGAAAGGGGAAGCTCCTACAATGAGCAGTTCTTC.

The J gene is TRBJ2-3, the V gene TRBV10-3; 14 nucleotides agree with TRBD2. Germline loops: CDR1 ENHRY, CDR2 SYGVKD. Trimming removed 0 bases from V and 4 bases from J; junction bases left unmatched: 3. This CDR3 has 17 amino acids. CDR3 region: CAISESTSGGAADTQYF. DNA of the CDR3: TGTGCCATCAGTGAGTCGACTAGCGGGGGGGCAGCAGATACGCAGTATTTT.

The chain uses TRBV21-1 and TRBJ2-1; the table's D gene call, TRBD2, was not cross checked with the DNA. TRBV21-1 has pseudogene status. The CDR3 is 14 amino acids. Here the CDR3 reads CASEETSLCNEQFF. DNA of the CDR3: TGTGCCAGCGAGGAGACTAGTTTGTGCAATGAGCAGTTCTTC.

As regards this clone: In the same sample, other DNA sequences code for this CDR3. The rearrangement links TRBV4-3 to TRBJ2-3; D may be TRBD2 (5 bases). The germline CDR1 and CDR2 sequences are LGHNA and YSLEER. V was trimmed by 0 bases and J by 0 bases, leaving 7 bases between them. The CDR3 covers 15 residues. CDR3 residues: CASSQDRGSTDTQYF. The CDR3 DNA reads as TGCGCCAGCAGCCAAGATCGGGGAAGCACAGATACGCAGTATTTT.

The rearrangement joins TRBV7-9 to TRBJ2-1; no definite D call. Trimming shortened V by 1 base and J by 6 bases, and 7 bases separated the two germline ends. The CDR3 runs 13 residues. The V gene's germline CDR1 is SEHNR and CDR2 FQNEAQ (reference sequence). CDR3 protein: CASSLDGSNEQFF. CDR3 in DNA: TGTGCCAGCAGCTTAGACGGGTCCAATGAGCAGTTCTTC.

The V gene is TRBV6-5, the J gene TRBJ1-1; 7 positions match TRBD1. CDR1 and CDR2 from the germline V gene are MNHEY and SVGAGI. The CDR3 sequence is 13 residues long. The trim removed 7 bases at V and 9 bases at J, leaving 11 bases unmatched. Here the CDR3 DNA reads TGTGCCAGCACGGAGGAGGGGGCGTTACAAGCTTTCTTT. Translated, it gives CASTEEGALQAFF.

This clone appeared a few times. This CDR3 is CASSLAEALAGYTF. As DNA, the CDR3 is TGTGCCAGCAGCTTAGCCGAAGCGCTGGCTGGCTACACCTTC. This chain joins TRBV7-6 and TRBJ1-2; D is unresolved. Between the trimmed V and J ends, which lost 0 bases and 7 bases, there was a span of 12 bases. This CDR3 is 14 amino acids long. CDR1 is SGHVS, CDR2 FNYEAQ, per germline.

This clone was observed a single time. J is TRBJ2-7 and V is TRBV11-2; 8 bases match TRBD1. CDR1 and CDR2 (germline): SGHAT, FQNNGV. Trimming took 5 bases from V and 4 from J; bases not matched to a gene: 10. The CDR3 has 15 residues. CDR3 DNA sequence: TGTGCCAGCAGCCCCGTTGGCAGGGGGCTTTACGAGCAGTACTTC. Encoded protein: CASSPVGRGLYEQYF.

J is TRBJ2-7 and V is TRBV11-2; D may be TRBD2 (6 bases). There are 17 residues in the CDR3. Germline CDR1 SGHAT, CDR2 FQNNGV. The ends were cut back, 1 base at V and 2 bases at J, with 18 bases in the middle. In DNA form, the CDR3 reads TGTGCCAGCAGCTTAGGGGGTGGGGCGGGGACCCCCTACGAGCAGTACTTC. It yields the protein CASSLGGGAGTPYEQYF.

The chain links TRBV6-1 to TRBJ1-2; TRBD1 agrees at 8 bases. The germline gives CDR1 MNHNS, CDR2 SASEGT. The J segment lost 8 bases and the V segment lost 6 bases, leaving 5 bases of the junction unmatched. CDR3 size: 12 residues. The CDR3 region has the DNA TGTGCCAGCAGGAAGACAGGGGAGGGCTACACCTTC. Amino acid sequence: CASRKTGEGYTF.

The chain combines TRBV25-1 with TRBJ1-3; unclear D gene. Germline V gives CDR1 MGHDK, CDR2 SYGVNS. Trimming stripped 7 bases from V and 0 bases from J, with 7 bases between. This CDR3 has 13 residues. The CDR3 sequence is CASTGSSGNTIYF. CDR3 in DNA: TGTGCCAGCACGGGGTCCTCTGGAAACACCATATATTTT.

The rearrangement uses TRBV5-1 and TRBJ2-7; maybe TRBD2 (5 bases). The CDR3 is 13 amino acids. In germline, CDR1 is SGHRS, CDR2 YFSETQ. V was cut by 4 bases and J by 5 bases, with 13 bases left in between. DNA of the CDR3: TGCGCCAGCAGCGCACCTAGCAGTAACGAGCAGTACTTC. Translating gives CASSAPSSNEQYF.

The J gene is TRBJ2-5, the V gene TRBV5-4; D possibly corresponds to TRBD2 (7 bases). Germline CDR1 reads SGHNT; CDR2 reads YYREEE (reference sequence). This CDR3 spans 15 amino acids. Trimming cost V 6 bases and J 4 bases, with 19 bases left between them. In nucleotides, the CDR3 is TGTGCCAGCAACCGTGGGGGGGGCACTCGAGAGACCCAGTACTTC. Translated, it gives CASNRGGGTRETQYF.

J is TRBJ2-2 and V is TRBV9; 8 bases line up with TRBD2. Germline CDR1 is SGDLS and CDR2 is YYNGEE. The CDR3 has 16 residues. The ends lost 0 bases at V and 1 base at J; junction bases unmatched: 2. CDR3 residues: CASSVALAENTGELFF. CDR3 coding DNA: TGTGCCAGCAGCGTAGCACTAGCGGAGAACACCGGGGAGCTGTTTTTT.

This clone was counted between two and nine times. V is TRBV27 and J is TRBJ2-7; 11 nucleotides line up with TRBD2. CDR3 length: 15 residues. In germline, CDR1 is MNHEY, CDR2 SMNVEV (reference sequence). V was clipped by 2 bases and J by 1 base; unmatched bases: 1. The CDR3: CASSLGTSGSYEQYF. The DNA for the CDR3 is TGTGCCAGCAGTTTAGGGACTAGCGGTTCCTACGAGCAGTACTTC.

This chain uses TRBV7-9 with TRBJ2-1, with 11 bases that match TRBD2. CDR3 length: 18 residues. The germline V gene encodes CDR1 SEHNR and CDR2 FQNEAQ (reference sequence). V lost 3 bases to trimming and J lost 4 bases; unmatched junction nucleotides: 11. DNA for the CDR3: TGTGCCAGCAGCTTTCCCCTACGACTAGCGGGACAGTACAATGAGCAGTTCTTC. Translation: CASSFPLRLAGQYNEQFF.